Below are 7 T cell receptor beta chains sequenced from a single sample in a study of shared clonotypes between healthy human individuals. TCRdb keeps only in-frame clones here, not all; method: immunoSEQ multiplex PCR. The sample lists about 96,000 clones, roughly 45% occurring once. Sequenced sample: PBMCs. These receptors were obtained from a woman aged 40-49 years in good health. Some clones in this sample may be carry-over from other donors' samples.

This clone is classed as medium-sized. This chain joins TRBV9 and TRBJ1-1, with D tentatively TRBD1 (5 bases). The CDR3 extends over 13 amino acids. Germline assignment: CDR1 SGDLS and CDR2 YYNGEE. Trimming left V 4 bases short and J 0 bases short, with 7 bases between. CDR3: CASSKGMNTEAFF. The CDR3 DNA follows: TGTGCCAGCAGCAAGGGGATGAACACTGAAGCTTTCTTT. Based on the CDR3 plus reference TRBV9 and TRBJ1-1, the full variable domain is DSGVTQTPKHLITATGQRVTLRCSPRSGDLSVYWYQQSLDQGLQFLIQYYNGEERAKGNILERFSAQQFPDLHSELNLSSLELGDSALYFCASSKGMNTEAFFGQGTRLTVV.

Regarding this clone: No conserved phenylalanine or tryptophan ends this CDR3, so it is likely a read error. The rearrangement joins TRBV28 to TRBJ2-7, with D possibly matching TRBD2 (5 bases). CDR1 and CDR2 from the germline V gene are MDHEN and SYDVKM. V lost 5 bases and J lost 0, with 17 bases in between. This CDR3 spans 16 amino acids. CDR3 in DNA: TGTGCCAGCAGTCCTTTGTCCCTAGCAGACTCCTACGAGCAGTACCTC. This encodes CASSPLSLADSYEQYL.

This chain uses TRBV29-1 with TRBJ2-7, with 9 bases lining up with TRBD2. V lost 6 bases to trimming and J lost 5 bases; unmatched junction nucleotides: 5. Germline V lookup: CDR1 SQVTM, CDR2 ANQGSEA. This CDR3 region has 12 residues. The CDR3 loop reads CSVAREGDEQYF. The CDR3, as DNA: TGCAGCGTGGCGCGGGAGGGAGACGAGCAGTACTTC.

This clone was observed many times. The chain links TRBV2 to TRBJ2-5, with D possibly TRBD1 on 6 matching bases. The CDR3 consists of 14 residues. The V end was cut by 7 bases, the J end by 5 bases, with 17 bases between. Per germline, CDR1 SNHLY and CDR2 FYNNEI. CDR3 protein: CASTQSGTRETQYF. Here the CDR3 DNA reads TGTGCCAGCACCCAATCTGGGACAAGGGAGACCCAGTACTTC.

In its sample, this clone was seen a few times. The chain links TRBV18 to TRBJ1-5, with 9 bases aligning to TRBD1. The CDR3 is 15 amino acids. V trimming: 6 bases; J trimming: 1 base; junction bases outside the gene matches: 4. Germline CDR1 is KGHSH and CDR2 is LQKENI. For the CDR3, the DNA is TGTGCCAGCTCGCAAGGGACAGGGAGCAATCAGCCCCAGCATTTT. Encoded protein: CASSQGTGSNQPQHF.

This clone has a handful of counts. The chain combines TRBV28 with TRBJ2-7; possible D gene TRBD2, 6 bases. The CDR3 is 13 amino acids. Trimming removed 3 bases at V and 3 bases at J, with 9 bases between. Germline loops: CDR1 MDHEN, CDR2 SYDVKM. CDR3 sequence reads: CASSLGLIYEQYF. CDR3 DNA sequence: TGTGCCAGCAGTTTGGGACTGATCTACGAGCAGTACTTC.

This clone has just a few counts. V is TRBV29-1 and J is TRBJ2-1, with 7 bases matching TRBD1. This CDR3 is 14 amino acids long. The germline V gene has CDR1 SQVTM and CDR2 ANQGSEA. Germline trimming cut 6 bases from V and 4 bases from J; bases unmatched to any gene: 9. CDR3 loop: CSVAKTGNYNEQFF. The CDR3 nucleotides are TGCAGCGTCGCCAAGACAGGGAATTACAATGAGCAGTTCTTC.